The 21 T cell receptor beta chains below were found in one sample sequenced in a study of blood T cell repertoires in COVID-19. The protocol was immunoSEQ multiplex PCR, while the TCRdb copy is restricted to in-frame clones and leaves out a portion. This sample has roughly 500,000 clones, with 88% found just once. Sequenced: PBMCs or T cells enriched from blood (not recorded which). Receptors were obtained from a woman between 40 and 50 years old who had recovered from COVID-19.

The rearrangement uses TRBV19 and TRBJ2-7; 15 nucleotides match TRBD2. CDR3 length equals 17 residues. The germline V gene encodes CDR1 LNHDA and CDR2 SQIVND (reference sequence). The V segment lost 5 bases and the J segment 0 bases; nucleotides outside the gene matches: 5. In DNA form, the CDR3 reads TGTGCCAGTAGTTGGGGACTAGCGGGAGGAAGCTCCTACGAGCAGTACTTC. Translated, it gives CASSWGLAGGSSYEQYF.

The CDR3 spells CASSRGQARSYEQYF. CDR3 in DNA: TGCGCCAGCAGCCGAGGACAGGCCCGCTCCTACGAGCAGTACTTC. The chain carries TRBV5-1 and TRBJ2-7, with 7 bases aligning to TRBD1. V lost 4 bases, J lost 0 bases, and 7 bases stayed unmatched. CDR1 and CDR2 (germline): SGHRS, YFSETQ. The CDR3 extends over 15 amino acids.

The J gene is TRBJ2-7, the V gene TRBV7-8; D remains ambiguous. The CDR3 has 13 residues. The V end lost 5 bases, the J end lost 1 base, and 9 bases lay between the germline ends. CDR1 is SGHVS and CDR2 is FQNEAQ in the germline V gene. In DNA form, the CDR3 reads TGTGCCAGCAGCGTGACACAGTCCTACGAGCAGTACTTC. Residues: CASSVTQSYEQYF. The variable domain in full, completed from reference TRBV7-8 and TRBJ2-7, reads GAGVSQSPRYKVAKRGQDVALRCDPISGHVSLFWYQQALGQGPEFLTYFQNEAQLDKSGLPSDRFFAERPEGSVSTLKIQRTQQEDSAVYLCASSVTQSYEQYFGPGTRLTVT.

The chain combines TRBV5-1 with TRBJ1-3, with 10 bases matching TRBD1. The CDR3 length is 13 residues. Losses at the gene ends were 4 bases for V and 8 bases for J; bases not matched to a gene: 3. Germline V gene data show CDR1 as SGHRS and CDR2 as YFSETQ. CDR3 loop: CASSLGQGDTIYF. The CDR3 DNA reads TGCGCCAGCAGCCTAGGACAGGGGGACACCATATATTTT.

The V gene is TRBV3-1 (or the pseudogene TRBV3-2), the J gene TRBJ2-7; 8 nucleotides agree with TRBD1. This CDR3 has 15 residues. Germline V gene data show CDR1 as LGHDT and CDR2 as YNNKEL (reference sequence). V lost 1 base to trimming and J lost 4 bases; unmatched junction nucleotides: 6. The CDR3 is CASSQASGGVYEQYF. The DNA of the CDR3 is TGTGCCAGCAGCCAAGCGTCAGGGGGCGTGTACGAGCAGTACTTC.

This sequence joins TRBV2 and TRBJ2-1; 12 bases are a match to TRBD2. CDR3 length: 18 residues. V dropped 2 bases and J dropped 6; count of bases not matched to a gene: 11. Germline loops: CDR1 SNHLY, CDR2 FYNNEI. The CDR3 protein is CASSEKGLAGGASNEQFF. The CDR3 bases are TGTGCCAGCAGTGAAAAAGGCCTAGCGGGAGGGGCGTCCAATGAGCAGTTCTTC.

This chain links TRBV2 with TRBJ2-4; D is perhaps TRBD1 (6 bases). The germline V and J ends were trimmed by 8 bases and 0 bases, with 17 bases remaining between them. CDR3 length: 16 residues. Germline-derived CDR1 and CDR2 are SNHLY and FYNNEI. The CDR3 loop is CASVRGFRLAKNIQYF. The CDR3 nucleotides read TGTGCCAGCGTGAGGGGGTTCAGACTAGCCAAAAACATTCAGTACTTC. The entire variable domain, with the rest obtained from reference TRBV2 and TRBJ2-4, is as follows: EPEVTQTPSHQVTQMGQEVILRCVPISNHLYFYWYRQILGQKVEFLVSFYNNEISEKSEIFDDQFSVERPDGSNFTLKIRSTKLEDSAMYFCASVRGFRLAKNIQYFGAGTRLSVL.

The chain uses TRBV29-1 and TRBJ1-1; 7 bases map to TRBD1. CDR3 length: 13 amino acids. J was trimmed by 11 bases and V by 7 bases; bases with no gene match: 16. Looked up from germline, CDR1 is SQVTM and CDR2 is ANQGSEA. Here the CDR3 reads CSGGDPGQTNAFF. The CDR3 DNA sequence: TGCAGCGGAGGCGACCCGGGACAGACGAATGCTTTCTTT.

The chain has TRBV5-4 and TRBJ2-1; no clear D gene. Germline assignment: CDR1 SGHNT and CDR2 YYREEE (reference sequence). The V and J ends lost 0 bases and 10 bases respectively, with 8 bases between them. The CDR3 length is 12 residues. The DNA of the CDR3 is TGTGCCAGCAGCTTGGGAGTACTGGAGCAGTTCTTC. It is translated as CASSLGVLEQFF.

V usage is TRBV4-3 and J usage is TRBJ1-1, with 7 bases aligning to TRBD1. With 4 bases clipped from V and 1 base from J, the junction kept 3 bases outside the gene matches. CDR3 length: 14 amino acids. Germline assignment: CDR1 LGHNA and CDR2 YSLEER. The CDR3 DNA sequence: TGCGCCAGCAGCCCCTGGACAGGGAACACTGAAGCTTTCTTT. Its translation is CASSPWTGNTEAFF.

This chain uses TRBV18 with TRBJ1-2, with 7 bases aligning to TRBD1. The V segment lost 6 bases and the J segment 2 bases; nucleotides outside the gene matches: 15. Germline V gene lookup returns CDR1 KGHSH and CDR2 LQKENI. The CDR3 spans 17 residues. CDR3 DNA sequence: TGTGCCAGCTCCCACAGGGGCCCAAATAGGGCCAACTATGGCTACACCTTC. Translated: CASSHRGPNRANYGYTF.

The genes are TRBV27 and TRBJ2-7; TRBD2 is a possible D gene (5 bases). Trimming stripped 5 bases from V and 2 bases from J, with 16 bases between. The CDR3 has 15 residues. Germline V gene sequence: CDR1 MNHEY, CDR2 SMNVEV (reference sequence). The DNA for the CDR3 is TGTGCCAGCAGTCCCCGTGCGGGTCGAGCCTACGAGCAGTACTTC. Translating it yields CASSPRAGRAYEQYF.

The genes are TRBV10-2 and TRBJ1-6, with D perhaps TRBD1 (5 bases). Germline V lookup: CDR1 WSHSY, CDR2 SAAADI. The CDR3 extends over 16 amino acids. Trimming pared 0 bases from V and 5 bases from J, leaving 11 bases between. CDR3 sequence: CASSESGRGHNSPLHF. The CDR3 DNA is TGCGCCAGCAGTGAGTCGGGGAGGGGCCATAATTCACCCCTCCACTTT.

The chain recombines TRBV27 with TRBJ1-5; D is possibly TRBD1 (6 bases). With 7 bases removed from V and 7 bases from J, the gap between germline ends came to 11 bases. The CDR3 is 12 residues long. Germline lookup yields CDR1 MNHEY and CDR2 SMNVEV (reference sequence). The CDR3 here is CASTLQGQPQHF. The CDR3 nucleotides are TGTGCCAGCACCCTCCAGGGGCAGCCCCAGCATTTT.

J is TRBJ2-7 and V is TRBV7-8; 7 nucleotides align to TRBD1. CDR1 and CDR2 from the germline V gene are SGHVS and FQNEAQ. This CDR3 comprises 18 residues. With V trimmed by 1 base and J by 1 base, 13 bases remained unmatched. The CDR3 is CASSLEVPGQSISYEQYF. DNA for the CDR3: TGTGCCAGCAGCTTAGAGGTCCCGGGACAGTCCATATCCTACGAGCAGTACTTC. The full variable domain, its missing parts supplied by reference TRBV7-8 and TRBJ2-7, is GAGVSQSPRYKVAKRGQDVALRCDPISGHVSLFWYQQALGQGPEFLTYFQNEAQLDKSGLPSDRFFAERPEGSVSTLKIQRTQQEDSAVYLCASSLEVPGQSISYEQYFGPGTRLTVT.

CDR3 amino acids: CASSLTSGRTFQETQYF. DNA of the CDR3: TGTGCCAGCAGCTTAACTAGCGGGCGAACTTTTCAAGAGACCCAGTACTTC. The chain has TRBV9 and TRBJ2-5; TRBD2 aligns across 9 bases. Trimming cost V 4 bases and J 2 bases; bases outside gene matches: 12. Germline CDR1 reads SGDLS; CDR2 reads YYNGEE. This CDR3 region has 17 residues.

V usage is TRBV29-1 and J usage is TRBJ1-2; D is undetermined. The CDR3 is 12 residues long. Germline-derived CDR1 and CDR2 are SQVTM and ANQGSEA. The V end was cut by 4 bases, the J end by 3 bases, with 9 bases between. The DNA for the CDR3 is TGCAGCGTTGCTTTGGGAGACTATGGCTACACCTTC. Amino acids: CSVALGDYGYTF.

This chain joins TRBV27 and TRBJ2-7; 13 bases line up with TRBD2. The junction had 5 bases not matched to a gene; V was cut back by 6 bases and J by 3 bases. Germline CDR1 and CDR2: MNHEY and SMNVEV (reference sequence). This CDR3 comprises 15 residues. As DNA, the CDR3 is TGTGCCAGCAGATTTCGACTAGCGGGGGGCTACGAGCAGTACTTC. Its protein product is CASRFRLAGGYEQYF.

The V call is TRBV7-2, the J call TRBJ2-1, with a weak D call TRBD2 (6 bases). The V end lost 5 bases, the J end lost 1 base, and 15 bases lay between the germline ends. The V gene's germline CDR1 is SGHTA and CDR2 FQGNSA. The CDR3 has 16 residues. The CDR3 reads CASSPTGGASYNEQFF. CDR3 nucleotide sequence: TGTGCCAGCAGCCCTACCGGGGGTGCTTCCTACAATGAGCAGTTCTTC.

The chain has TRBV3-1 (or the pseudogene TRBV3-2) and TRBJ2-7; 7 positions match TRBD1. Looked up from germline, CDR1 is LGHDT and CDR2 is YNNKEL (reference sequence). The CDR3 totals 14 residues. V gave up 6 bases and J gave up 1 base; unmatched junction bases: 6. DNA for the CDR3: TGTGCCAGCAGAAGTTGGGACAGTTCCTACGAGCAGTACTTC. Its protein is CASRSWDSSYEQYF.

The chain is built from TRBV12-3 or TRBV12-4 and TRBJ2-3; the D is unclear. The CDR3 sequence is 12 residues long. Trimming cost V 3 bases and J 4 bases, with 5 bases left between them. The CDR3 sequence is CASSFLSDTQYF. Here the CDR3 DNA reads TGTGCCAGCAGTTTCTTGTCAGATACGCAGTATTTT.